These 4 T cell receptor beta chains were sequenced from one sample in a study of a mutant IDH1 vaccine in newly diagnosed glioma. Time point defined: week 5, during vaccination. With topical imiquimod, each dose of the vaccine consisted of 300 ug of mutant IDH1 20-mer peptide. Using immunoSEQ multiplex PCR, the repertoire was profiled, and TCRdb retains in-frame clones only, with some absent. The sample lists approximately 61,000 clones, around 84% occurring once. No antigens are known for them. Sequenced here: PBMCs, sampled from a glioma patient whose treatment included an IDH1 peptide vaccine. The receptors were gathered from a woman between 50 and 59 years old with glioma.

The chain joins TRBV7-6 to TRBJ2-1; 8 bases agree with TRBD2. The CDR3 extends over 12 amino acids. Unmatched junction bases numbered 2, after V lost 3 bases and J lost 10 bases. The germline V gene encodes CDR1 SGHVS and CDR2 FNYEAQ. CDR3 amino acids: CASSLTSVEQFF. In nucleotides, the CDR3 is TGTGCCAGCAGCTTGACTAGCGTAGAGCAGTTCTTC.

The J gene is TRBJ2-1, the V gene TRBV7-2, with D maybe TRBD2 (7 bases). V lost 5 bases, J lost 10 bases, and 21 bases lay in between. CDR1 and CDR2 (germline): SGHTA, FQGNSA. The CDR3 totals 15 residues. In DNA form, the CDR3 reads TGTGCCAGCAGCCCGGGGGGCGGCGGCAGAGGGGAGCAGTTCTTC. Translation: CASSPGGGGRGEQFF. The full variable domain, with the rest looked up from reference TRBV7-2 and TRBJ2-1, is GAGVSQSPSNKVTEKGKDVELRCDPISGHTALYWYRQSLGQGLEFLIYFQGNSAPDKSGLPSDRFSAERTGGSVSTLTIQRTQQEDSAVYLCASSPGGGGRGEQFFGPGTRLTVL.

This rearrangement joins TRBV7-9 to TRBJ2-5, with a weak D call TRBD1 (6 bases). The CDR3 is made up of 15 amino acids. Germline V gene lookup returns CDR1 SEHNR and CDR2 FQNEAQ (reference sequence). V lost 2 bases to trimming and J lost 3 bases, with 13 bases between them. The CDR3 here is CASSLMGNREETQYF. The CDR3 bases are TGTGCCAGCAGCTTAATGGGAAACAGGGAAGAGACCCAGTACTTC.

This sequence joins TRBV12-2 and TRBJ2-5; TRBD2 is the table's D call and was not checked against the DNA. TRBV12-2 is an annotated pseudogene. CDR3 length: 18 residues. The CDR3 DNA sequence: TGTGCAAGTCGCTTAGAAAGGGGGCTAGCGGGGGACCAAGAGACCCAGTACTTC. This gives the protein CASRLERGLAGDQETQYF.